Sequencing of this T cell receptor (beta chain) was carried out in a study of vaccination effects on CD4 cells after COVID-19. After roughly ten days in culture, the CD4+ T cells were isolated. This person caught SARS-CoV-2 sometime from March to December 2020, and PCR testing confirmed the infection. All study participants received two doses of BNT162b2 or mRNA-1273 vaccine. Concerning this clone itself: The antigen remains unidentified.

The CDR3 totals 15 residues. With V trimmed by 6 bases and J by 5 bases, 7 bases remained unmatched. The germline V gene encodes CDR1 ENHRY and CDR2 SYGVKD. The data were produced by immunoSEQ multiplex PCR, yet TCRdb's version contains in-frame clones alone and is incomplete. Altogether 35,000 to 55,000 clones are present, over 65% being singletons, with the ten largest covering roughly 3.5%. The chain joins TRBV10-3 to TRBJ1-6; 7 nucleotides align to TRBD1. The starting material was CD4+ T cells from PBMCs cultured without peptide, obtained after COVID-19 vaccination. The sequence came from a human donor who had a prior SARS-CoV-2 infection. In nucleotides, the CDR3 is TGTGCCATCAGGATAGACAGGGAAAATAATTCACCCCTCCACTTT. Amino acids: CAIRIDRENNSPLHF.